This is a list of T cell receptor beta chains from one sample in a study of blood T cell repertoires in COVID-19. The table came from immunoSEQ multiplex PCR; TCRdb's copy has only in-frame clones and leaves some out. The data contain roughly 310,000 clones, around nine tenths of them singletons. The sample comprised PBMCs or T cells enriched from blood (not recorded which). The receptors shown here come from a woman in her forties who had recovered from COVID-19. The CDR3 runs from the conserved cysteine through the conserved F or W. A D gene is named only where the DNA matches it firmly. The size of a clone is reported for some rows only, either as once, few or many, or as a class for expanded clones.

V	size	D	J	CDR3	DNA
TRBV19	-	-	TRBJ2-7	CASSFSPPTGFAYEQYF	TGTGCCAGTAGTTTCTCCCCGCCGACAGGTTTCGCCTACGAGCAGTACTTC
TRBV9	-	-	TRBJ2-7	CASSSLGGDGPYEQYF	TGTGCCAGCAGCTCATTAGGGGGGGACGGACCCTACGAGCAGTACTTC
TRBV11-2	-	TRBD1	TRBJ2-3	CASSGTRGNTQYF	TGTGCCAGCAGCGGGACCAGGGGGAATACGCAGTATTTT
TRBV15	-	TRBD2	TRBJ2-5	CATSRELGGEETQYF	TGTGCCACCAGCAGAGAGCTCGGGGGGGAAGAGACCCAGTACTTC
TRBV10-3	-	TRBD2	TRBJ2-2	CAISVAGANTGELFF	TGTGCCATCAGTGTTGCGGGAGCGAACACCGGGGAGCTGTTTTTT
TRBV4-1	-	TRBD2	TRBJ2-5	CASSQAAATSGVETQYF	TGCGCCAGCAGCCAAGCGGCCGCGACTAGCGGGGTGGAGACCCAGTACTTC
TRBV6-1	-	-	TRBJ1-2	CASSEERGYGYTF	TGTGCCAGCAGTGAAGAGCGCGGCTATGGCTACACCTTC
TRBV11-2	-	-	TRBJ1-2	CASSLGRNYGYTF	TGTGCCAGCAGCTTGGGGCGCAACTATGGCTACACCTTC
TRBV28	-	-	TRBJ2-5	CASSSTAQETQYF	TGTGCCAGCAGTTCGACAGCACAAGAGACCCAGTACTTC
TRBV7-7	-	-	TRBJ2-5	CASSADSFPGETQYF	TGTGCTAGCAGCGCAGACAGTTTCCCAGGGGAGACCCAGTACTTC
TRBV10-3	-	TRBD2	TRBJ2-6	CAISVGLAGGGSGANVLTF	TGTGCCATCAGTGTTGGACTAGCGGGAGGGGGGTCTGGGGCCAACGTCCTGACTTTC
TRBV7-9	-	TRBD1	TRBJ1-2	CASSSGTGDGYTF	TGTGCCAGCAGCTCCGGGACAGGGGATGGCTACACCTTC
TRBV5-5	-	-	TRBJ1-3	CASSLAGSSGNTIYF	TGTGCCAGCAGCTTAGCCGGGAGCTCTGGAAACACCATATATTTT
TRBV3-1/TRBV3-2	-	TRBD1	TRBJ1-2	CASSQDSDDVDRVRNYGYTF	TGTGCCAGCAGCCAAGATTCGGACGATGTCGACAGGGTGAGGAACTATGGCTACACCTTC
TRBV24-1	-	-	TRBJ2-2	CATSDNLSGGHNGELFF	TGTGCCACCAGTGACAACCTGTCCGGGGGGCATAACGGGGAGCTGTTTTTT
TRBV18	-	-	TRBJ1-4	CASSPAGGAADEKLFF	TGTGCCAGCTCACCCGCCGGGGGGGCGGCGGATGAAAAACTGTTTTTT
TRBV12-3/TRBV12-4	few	-	TRBJ1-2	CASSLGQGYTF	TGTGCCAGCAGTTTAGGGCAGGGCTACACCTTC
TRBV7-2	-	TRBD1	TRBJ1-3	CASSFTRQGTNTIYF	TGTGCCAGCAGCTTTACAAGACAGGGCACAAACACCATATATTTT
TRBV11-2	-	TRBD1	TRBJ2-7	CASSRRQGNNLYEQYF	TGTGCCAGCAGCCGAAGACAGGGAAACAACCTTTACGAGCAGTACTTC
TRBV7-8	-	TRBD2	TRBJ2-1	CASSLGRGELAGFYNEQFF	TGTGCCAGCAGCTTGGGCAGGGGGGAACTAGCGGGGTTCTACAATGAGCAGTTCTTC
TRBV27	-	-	TRBJ2-3	CASSLSWTNTDTQYF	TGTGCCAGCAGTTTATCATGGACTAACACAGATACGCAGTATTTT
TRBV28	once	-	TRBJ2-2	CATTGANTGELFF	TGTGCCACGACAGGAGCCAACACCGGGGAGCTGTTTTTT
TRBV24-1	-	-	TRBJ1-6	CATSDSARGPFPYNSPLHF	TGTGCCACCAGTGATTCGGCCAGGGGCCCTTTCCCTTATAATTCACCCCTCCACTTT
TRBV7-2	-	-	TRBJ1-2	CASSPRDYGYTF	TGTGCCAGCAGCCCCAGGGATTATGGCTACACCTTC
TRBV5-4	-	-	TRBJ2-1	CASSLPGGRGERNEQFF	TGTGCCAGCAGCTTACCCGGGGGGCGGGGTGAGAGGAATGAGCAGTTCTTC
TRBV5-1	-	TRBD2	TRBJ2-5	CASSRVAGQETQYF	TGCGCCAGCAGCAGAGTAGCGGGGCAAGAGACCCAGTACTTC
TRBV2	-	TRBD1	TRBJ1-2	CASKGTDLGYGYTF	TGTGCCAGCAAGGGGACAGACCTTGGGTATGGCTACACCTTC
TRBV27	-	TRBD1	TRBJ1-1	CASSFLRGVNTEAFF	TGTGCCAGCAGTTTCCTCAGGGGGGTGAACACTGAAGCTTTCTTT
TRBV9	-	TRBD2	TRBJ2-3	CASSVVVAGGPTDTQYF	TGTGCCAGCAGCGTAGTGGTAGCGGGGGGGCCCACAGATACGCAGTATTTT
TRBV2	-	TRBD1	TRBJ2-7	CASSENSRGNEQYF	TGTGCCAGCAGTGAAAATTCCAGGGGGAACGAGCAGTACTTC
TRBV5-4	-	TRBD1	TRBJ1-2	CASSLVVGTGGYTF	TGTGCCAGCAGCTTGGTTGTCGGGACAGGAGGCTACACCTTC
TRBV9	-	TRBD2	TRBJ2-5	CASSPGLAGVIEETQYF	TGTGCCAGCAGCCCGGGACTAGCGGGAGTCATAGAAGAGACCCAGTACTTC
TRBV7-2	-	TRBD2	TRBJ2-1	CASSPRAGAGNEQFF	TGTGCCAGCAGCCCCCGCGCGGGAGCGGGGAATGAGCAGTTCTTC
TRBV5-6	-	-	TRBJ2-5	CASSLVAQGETQYF	TGTGCCAGCAGCTTGGTGGCGCAGGGGGAGACCCAGTACTTC
TRBV5-1	-	TRBD1	TRBJ2-5	CASSLGQGAGTQYF	TGCGCCAGCAGCTTGGGACAGGGGGCTGGGACCCAGTACTTC
TRBV2	-	-	TRBJ2-7	CASSEGALGSPYEQYF	TGTGCCAGCAGTGAAGGAGCCTTGGGGAGCCCCTACGAGCAGTACTTC
TRBV9	-	-	TRBJ2-1	CASSALRGGAHYNEQFF	TGTGCCAGCAGCGCCCTCCGCGGCGGGGCCCACTACAATGAGCAGTTCTTC
TRBV4-2	-	-	TRBJ2-1	CASSRQAQTPYNEQFF	TGTGCCAGCAGTCGCCAGGCACAGACCCCTTACAATGAGCAGTTCTTC
TRBV30	once	TRBD1	TRBJ2-1	CAWSSGGQSYNEQFF	TGTGCCTGGAGTTCTGGGGGACAGTCATACAATGAGCAGTTCTTC
TRBV24-1	-	TRBD1	TRBJ2-1	CATSDRTGGNEQFF	TGTGCCACCAGTGATCGGACAGGGGGCAATGAGCAGTTCTTC
TRBV7-2	-	-	TRBJ1-1	CASSSKEGATEAFF	TGTGCCAGCAGCTCCAAGGAGGGTGCTACTGAAGCTTTCTTT
TRBV27	-	TRBD1	TRBJ2-7	CASRITSGTGPYEQYF	TGTGCCAGCAGAATCACCTCCGGGACAGGGCCCTACGAGCAGTACTTC
TRBV5-1	-	TRBD2	TRBJ2-3	CASSLMSGVSTDTQYF	TGCGCCAGCAGCTTGATGAGCGGGGTTAGCACAGATACGCAGTATTTT
TRBV18	once	-	TRBJ1-1	CASSPVREYTEAFF	TGTGCCAGCTCACCGGTACGGGAGTACACTGAAGCTTTCTTT
TRBV19	-	TRBD1	TRBJ1-1	CASSPRQGLNTEAFF	TGTGCCAGTAGTCCCAGACAGGGGCTGAACACTGAAGCTTTCTTT
TRBV6-2/TRBV6-3	-	-	TRBJ2-5	CASSVRETETQYF	TGTGCCAGCAGTGTCCGAGAAACCGAGACCCAGTACTTC
TRBV10-1	-	TRBD2	TRBJ2-7	CASSPSGSPYEQYF	TGCGCCAGCAGCCCAAGCGGGAGCCCCTACGAGCAGTACTTC
TRBV14	-	-	TRBJ2-7	CASSHSTGFHEQYF	TGTGCCAGCAGCCATTCCACAGGGTTCCACGAGCAGTACTTC
TRBV9	once	TRBD1	TRBJ2-2	CASSDWTGPTGELFF	TGTGCCAGCAGCGACTGGACAGGGCCCACCGGGGAGCTGTTTTTT
TRBV29-1	-	TRBD1	TRBJ2-3	CSVPWTGYTDTQYF	TGCAGCGTGCCCTGGACAGGGTATACAGATACGCAGTATTTT